This TCR beta chain originates from a study of shared clonotypes between healthy human individuals. Study-wide results and caveats: It was expected that sequencing depth would affect clonotype sharing among donors.

In regard to this clone: Its antigen is undetermined.

The study separated CD4+ cells into CD45RA+ naive and CD45RA-negative memory subsets. The authors ran the assay at deep level. Only in-frame clones appear in the TCRdb table, and some are missing; sequencing was by immunoSEQ multiplex PCR. The table records 600,000 to 800,000 clones, 55% to 75% of them present only once. Sequenced sample: memory CD4+ T cells sorted from blood. The subset was: CD45RA-negative fraction. This clonotype originated in a woman under 40 in good health.

The CDR3 bases are TGTGCCAGCTCTCGTCCGGGACAAACCACCGGGGAGCTGTTTTTT. Residues: CASSRPGQTTGELFF. The chain employs TRBV18 and TRBJ2-2; possibly TRBD1 for D (6 bases). Trimming left V 6 bases short and J 4 bases short, with 15 bases between. Germline lookup yields CDR1 KGHSH and CDR2 LQKENI. CDR3 length: 15 amino acids. Supplemented by reference TRBV18 and TRBJ2-2, the full variable domain reads NAGVMQNPRHLVRRRGQEARLRCSPMKGHSHVYWYRQLPEEGLKFMVYLQKENIIDESGMPKERFSAEFPKEGPSILRIQQVVRGDSAAYFCASSRPGQTTGELFFGEGSRLTVL.